This is a list of T cell receptor beta chains from one sample in a study of blood T cells in healthy people across ages. TCRdb fed the 5' RACE reads into MiXCR, producing one record per CDR3 protein. The sample records some 1.5 million distinct CDR3 sequences, 28% being singletons. Sequencing input: blood. The receptors derive from a woman under 40 in good health. CDR3s include the opening cysteine and the closing phenylalanine or tryptophan. A D gene is named only where the DNA matches it firmly. Where a row states a size, it is once, few, many or the class of an expanded clone; other rows omit it.

>NA|TRBV3-1|few|TRBJ2-1
TGTGCCAGCAGCCGACTTTGGGACTTCGATGAGCAGTTCTTC
CASSRLWDFDEQFF
>TRBD2|TRBV28|few|TRBJ2-1
TGTGCCAGCCGAATAGCGGGGGGGCTAGGTGAGCAGTTCTTC
CASRIAGGLGEQFF
>TRBD1|TRBV4-1|NA|TRBJ1-6
TGCGCCGGCAGCCAAGGGACAGGGTATAATTCACCCCTCCACTTT
CAGSQGTGYNSPLHF
>NA|TRBV30|few|TRBJ2-7
TGTGCCTGGAGTGTAGGACAGTACGAGCAGTACTTC
CAWSVGQYEQYF
>NA|TRBV7-2|NA|TRBJ2-7
TGTGTCAGCAGCTCGAACAGGGATCTCTACGAGCAGTACTTC
CVSSSNRDLYEQYF
>NA|TRBV19|few|TRBJ2-7
TGTGCCAGTAGTTCAAGGTATTTCGAGCAGTACTTC
CASSSRYFEQYF
>NA|TRBV6-5|NA|TRBJ1-3
TGTGCCAGCAGGAGATATAACTCTGGAAACACCAGATATTTT
CASRRYNSGNTRYF
>TRBD2|TRBV6-4|few|TRBJ2-5
TGTGCCAGCAGTGACTCTGGGACTAGCGAGACCCAGTACTTC
CASSDSGTSETQYF
>NA|TRBV14|once|TRBJ2-1
TGTGCCAGCGCCTGGGGGTTAGCGGACCCTTACAATGAGCAGTTCTTC
CASAWGLADPYNEQFF
>NA|TRBV7-6|NA|TRBJ2-7
TGTGCCAGCAGCTTGGAGACCTACTCCTACAATGAGCAGTACTTC
CASSLETYSYNEQYF
>NA|TRBV9|NA|TRBJ1-1
TGTGCCAGCAGCCTTAGGGACAAGAACACTGAAGCTTTCTTT
CASSLRDKNTEAFF
>NA|TRBV7-3|many|TRBJ1-1
TGTGCCAGCAGCTTAATTGGAGACACTGAAGCTTTCTTT
CASSLIGDTEAFF
>NA|TRBV27|NA|TRBJ2-3
TGTGCCACCGGCTTGTCACTGACTACAGATACGCAGTATTTT
CATGLSLTTDTQYF
>TRBD2|TRBV28|NA|TRBJ2-1
TGTGCCAGCAGTTCCCAGACTAGCGGGCACTACAATGAGCAGTTCTTC
CASSSQTSGHYNEQFF
>NA|TRBV27|NA|TRBJ1-5
TGTGCCAGCAGTTTGTGGGCAGGGACCCAGCCCCAGCATTTT
CASSLWAGTQPQHF
>TRBD1|TRBV4-1|NA|TRBJ2-1
TGCGCCAGCAGCCACCCTGGACAGGGCCATGAGCAGTTCTTC
CASSHPGQGHEQFF
>TRBD2|TRBV3-1|NA|TRBJ2-1
TGTGCCAGCAGCCAAAGGCGGGGGGGCCTGAATGAGCAGTTCTTC
CASSQRRGGLNEQFF
>NA|TRBV5-6|NA|TRBJ2-7
TGTGCCAGCAGCTTTTTCAGTCCGGGGGTGGGGTCCTACGAGCAGTACTTC
CASSFFSPGVGSYEQYF
>NA|TRBV25-1|NA|TRBJ2-5
TGTGCCAGCAGCCCAAGGAAGACCCAGTACTTC
CASSPRKTQYF
>TRBD2|TRBV5-1|NA|TRBJ2-6
TGCGCCAGCAGCTCTGGGGGGGGGAGCAGCTCTGGGGCCAACGTCCTGACTTTC
CASSSGGGSSSGANVLTF
>TRBD1|TRBV5-1|many|TRBJ2-7
TGCGCCAGCAGCCCCCGACAGGGGACGGCCTACGAGCAGTACTTC
CASSPRQGTAYEQYF
>TRBD1|TRBV7-2|NA|TRBJ2-1
TGTGCCAGCACACCGGGACAGGCATCCGATGAGCAGTTCTTC
CASTPGQASDEQFF
>TRBD2|TRBV6-5|many|TRBJ2-5
TGTGCCAGCAGGAGACTAGCGGGGGGTCGGGAGACCCAGTACTTC
CASRRLAGGRETQYF
>NA|TRBV12-3/TRBV12-4|many|TRBJ2-3
TGTGCCAGCAGTTTCCCAGCTGGCACAGATACGCAGTATTTT
CASSFPAGTDTQYF
>TRBD1|TRBV24-1|many|TRBJ2-5
TGTGCCACCAGTGAGTCGGGACAGGGGAAAACCCAGTACTTC
CATSESGQGKTQYF
>TRBD1|TRBV4-1|NA|TRBJ2-2
TGCGCCAGCAGCCAGACAGGGGGCTACGGCACCGGGGAGCTGTTTTTT
CASSQTGGYGTGELFF
>TRBD2|TRBV7-8|NA|TRBJ2-5
TGTGCCAGCACTCCGGATGCGGGAGCGGTCAATGAGCAGTACTTC
CASTPDAGAVNEQYF
>NA|TRBV15|many|TRBJ2-1
TGTGCCACCAGCAATCACAGGTCCAATGAGCAGTTCTTC
CATSNHRSNEQFF
>TRBD1|TRBV12-3/TRBV12-4|few|TRBJ2-5
TGTGCCAGCAGTTTACGGACAGGGTATGGAAGGAGTATGAAAGAGACCCAGTACTTC
CASSLRTGYGRSMKETQYF
>TRBD2|TRBV12-3/TRBV12-4|NA|TRBJ2-3
TGTGCCAGCAATCTAGCGGGGGTCAGCACAGATGCGCAGTATTTT
CASNLAGVSTDAQYF
>NA|TRBV28|few|TRBJ2-7
TGTGCCAGCAGTCTGCCGGGACGGGCCGGGGAGGAGCAGTACTTC
CASSLPGRAGEEQYF
>NA|TRBV20-1|once|TRBJ1-6
TGCAGTGCGAGGAACCTAGGACGGACTAATTCACCCCTCCACTTT
CSARNLGRTNSPLHF
>TRBD1|TRBV27|many|TRBJ2-1
TGTGCCAGCAGTTTAATCCCTACAGGGGATGAGCAGTTCTTC
CASSLIPTGDEQFF
>TRBD1|TRBV15|NA|TRBJ1-4
TGTGCCACCAGCAGGGAGGGCTTGAGGGGGCTACGGAAGAAACTGTTTTTT
CATSREGLRGLRKKLFF
>NA|TRBV28|few|TRBJ2-3
TGTGCCAGTCCACAGGGCAGGGTAGCAGATACGCAGTATTTT
CASPQGRVADTQYF
>NA|TRBV5-5|few|TRBJ1-4
TGTGCCAGCAGCTTGATGGGACGTAATGAAAAACTGTTTTTT
CASSLMGRNEKLFF
>NA|TRBV5-1|NA|TRBJ1-1
TGCGCCAGCAGCAGGGGGGGTGCGGGCACTGAAGCTTTCTTT
CASSRGGAGTEAFF
>TRBD2|TRBV7-2|few|TRBJ2-3
TGTGCCAGCAGCTTTTCGAGCGGGGACACAGATACGCAGTATTTT
CASSFSSGDTDTQYF
>TRBD1|TRBV20-1|NA|TRBJ1-5
TGCAGTGCCTCCACGGGACAGCGCAATCAGCCCCAGCATTTT
CSASTGQRNQPQHF
>NA|TRBV6-1|many|TRBJ1-1
TGTGCCAGCAGTGATGGTCAGGAGCTTACTGAAGCTTTCTTT
CASSDGQELTEAFF
>TRBD2|TRBV12-3/TRBV12-4|few|TRBJ2-7
TGTGCCAGCAGTTATTGGATTAGCGGGGGCTACGAGCAGTACTTC
CASSYWISGGYEQYF
>NA|TRBV5-6|NA|TRBJ1-1
TGTGCCAGCACCCCGGCGGAGGGTGTGAACACTGAAGCTTTCTTT
CASTPAEGVNTEAFF
>TRBD2|TRBV30|NA|TRBJ2-4
TGTGCCTGGAGTGCTGGGGCGGGGGGCCCCGAAAACATTCAGTACTTC
CAWSAGAGGPENIQYF